Following are 21 T cell receptor beta chains from one sample sequenced in a study of shared clonotypes between healthy human individuals. TCRdb keeps only in-frame clones here, not all; method: immunoSEQ multiplex PCR. The sample yields around 1,100,000 clones, approximately 80% seen once. Sequenced sample: memory CD4+ T cells from PBMCs. The subset is: CD45RA-negative fraction. These receptors came from a man aged 18 to 29 in good health. Some clones in this sample may be carry-over from other donors' samples.

The chain recombines TRBV28 with TRBJ1-1; D unclear. The CDR3 spans 13 residues. CDR1 MDHEN and CDR2 SYDVKM come from the germline V gene. Trimming took 5 bases from V and 8 from J, leaving 15 bases between them. CDR3 DNA: TGTGCCAGCAGTCCTACTTTCGGCAGCGAAGCTTTCTTT. Its protein is CASSPTFGSEAFF.

The V gene is TRBV13, the J gene TRBJ2-5; 7 positions agree with TRBD2. CDR1 is PRHDT, CDR2 FYEKMQ, per germline (reference sequence). The V gene end was trimmed by 4 bases and the J gene end by 2 bases; junction bases not matched to a gene: 4. The CDR3 is 14 residues long. CDR3 DNA sequence: TGTGCCAGCAGCTCACTAGCGTGGCAAGAGACCCAGTACTTC. Its translation: CASSSLAWQETQYF.

This rearrangement joins TRBV28 to TRBJ2-7, with TRBD1 matching over 8 bases. The CDR3 extends over 15 amino acids. With V trimmed by 6 bases and J by 4 bases, 11 bases remained unmatched. CDR1 is MDHEN, CDR2 SYDVKM, per germline. The CDR3 DNA follows: TGTGCCAGCAGGTGGACCGGACAGGGCATTTACGAGCAGTACTTC. This encodes CASRWTGQGIYEQYF.

This clone was found once. This sequence joins TRBV7-2 and TRBJ2-7; possible D gene TRBD2, 6 bases. CDR3 length equals 15 residues. V dropped 3 bases and J dropped 2 bases, with 14 bases sitting between them. CDR1 and CDR2 from the germline V gene are SGHTA and FQGNSA. CDR3 coding DNA: TGTGCCAGCAGCTTCGGGACGGGAGTCCCCTACGAGCAGTACTTC. Translated, it gives CASSFGTGVPYEQYF.

This clone was observed a handful of times. The chain has TRBV5-1 and TRBJ1-4; TRBD1 matches 7 bases. This CDR3 spans 14 amino acids. The germline V gene has CDR1 SGHRS and CDR2 YFSETQ. V lost 2 bases, J lost 5 bases, and 3 bases stayed unmatched. The CDR3 sequence is CASSFGGGNEKLFF. In nucleotides, the CDR3 is TGCGCCAGCAGCTTTGGAGGGGGCAATGAAAAACTGTTTTTT.

J is TRBJ2-7 and V is TRBV5-1, with 9 bases identical to TRBD1. CDR3 length: 15 amino acids. Germline V gene sequence: CDR1 SGHRS, CDR2 YFSETQ. J was trimmed by 5 bases and V by 6 bases; bases with no gene match: 12. CDR3 sequence (DNA): TGCGCCAGCACTCAACCGGGACAGGGTTCCAACGAGCAGTACTTC. Translated: CASTQPGQGSNEQYF.

V gene TRBV6-6 combines with J gene TRBJ1-1, with TRBD1 identical over 12 bases. Germline loops: CDR1 MNHNY, CDR2 SVGAGI (reference sequence). The CDR3 covers 14 residues. With 6 bases clipped from V and 6 bases from J, the junction kept 5 bases outside the gene matches. The CDR3 region is CASSLGQGAPEAFF. DNA of the CDR3: TGTGCCAGCAGCCTGGGACAGGGGGCGCCTGAAGCTTTCTTT.

This chain joins TRBV2 and TRBJ2-5, with D uncertain. V gave up 2 bases and J gave up 9 bases, with 13 bases separating them. CDR1 and CDR2 (germline): SNHLY, FYNNEI. The CDR3 consists of 13 residues. CDR3 DNA: TGTGCCAGCAGTGAAACCCCATCAACGGCCCAGTACTTC. It encodes CASSETPSTAQYF.

This clone was observed a single time. A much larger clone lies one base from this, so it may be a read error. The V call is TRBV30, the J call TRBJ2-2, with D possibly TRBD1 on 5 matching bases. This CDR3 comprises 13 residues. Germline CDR1 GTSNPN, CDR2 SVGIG (reference sequence). CDR3 amino acids: CTWSIREVGELFF. The CDR3 coding sequence is TGTACCTGGAGTATCAGGGAAGTGGGGGAGCTGTTTTTT.

V usage is TRBV6-5 and J usage is TRBJ1-2; 9 nucleotides align to TRBD1. The germline gives CDR1 MNHEY, CDR2 SVGAGI. J was trimmed by 7 bases and V by 5 bases; bases with no gene match: 11. CDR3 length: 15 residues. CDR3 sequence: CASSGGTGKGFGYTF. CDR3 nucleotide sequence: TGTGCCAGCAGTGGCGGGACAGGGAAGGGTTTTGGCTACACCTTC.

This clone has a handful of counts. The chain recombines TRBV9 with TRBJ2-5; 8 nucleotides align to TRBD2. CDR3 length equals 16 residues. The junction had 4 bases not matched to a gene; V was cut back by 0 bases and J by 0 bases. The germline V gene encodes CDR1 SGDLS and CDR2 YYNGEE. CDR3 nucleotides: TGTGCCAGCAGCGTAGGGGCTAGCGGGTACCAAGAGACCCAGTACTTC. Its translation: CASSVGASGYQETQYF.

About this clone: A far larger clone is just one base off, so this is likely a read error. Written as DNA, the CDR3 is TGTGCCAGCAGCCGGGGACTAGCGGGATACGAGCAGTACTTC. Its protein product is CASSRGLAGYEQYF. This chain links TRBV11-2 with TRBJ2-7; 13 positions agree with TRBD2. With 5 bases clipped from V and 4 bases from J, the junction kept 2 bases outside the gene matches. This CDR3 comprises 14 residues. CDR1 SGHAT and CDR2 FQNNGV come from the germline V gene.

The chain uses TRBV5-1 and TRBJ2-1; a weak D match, TRBD2 (6 bases). The V and J ends lost 4 bases and 2 bases respectively, with 13 bases between them. The CDR3 spans 15 residues. Germline lookup yields CDR1 SGHRS and CDR2 YFSETQ. CDR3 amino acids: CASSPDGSTYNEQFF. CDR3 nucleotide sequence: TGCGCCAGCAGCCCAGACGGGAGCACCTACAATGAGCAGTTCTTC.

V gene TRBV28 combines with J gene TRBJ2-7, with D possibly TRBD1 on 6 matching bases. CDR3 length: 14 residues. Germline-derived CDR1 and CDR2 are MDHEN and SYDVKM. The V gene lost 7 bases and the J gene lost 1 base, with 14 bases spanning the gap. CDR3 bases: TGTGCCAGCAACCTCCAGGGGATTTCCTACGAGCAGTACTTC. Translating gives CASNLQGISYEQYF.

This sequence joins TRBV27 and TRBJ2-3; no firm D call. With 0 bases removed from V and 2 bases from J, the gap between germline ends came to 6 bases. Germline loops: CDR1 MNHEY, CDR2 SMNVEV (reference sequence). The CDR3 length is 14 residues. The CDR3 coding sequence is TGTGCCAGCAGTTTATCTTGGTTCACAGATACGCAGTATTTT. Amino acid sequence: CASSLSWFTDTQYF.

Concerning this clone itself: This sample includes further DNA sequences coding for the same CDR3. The V call is TRBV5-8, the J call TRBJ1-3; 7 nucleotides agree with TRBD1. Trimming took 4 bases from V and 2 from J; bases not matched to a gene: 6. From germline, CDR1 is SGHTS and CDR2 YDEGEE. The CDR3 totals 15 residues. The CDR3 region is CASSVRTGPGNTIYF. In nucleotides, the CDR3 is TGTGCCAGCAGCGTCCGGACAGGACCTGGAAACACCATATATTTT.

The CDR3 loop reads CASSTRLAGWEQFF. CDR3 nucleotide sequence: TGTGCCAGCAGTACCAGACTAGCGGGATGGGAGCAGTTCTTC. The genes are TRBV6-5 and TRBJ2-1, with TRBD2 matching over 11 bases. J lost 10 bases, V lost 5 bases, and 7 bases had no gene match. The CDR3 is 14 residues long. The germline gives CDR1 MNHEY, CDR2 SVGAGI.

This clone came up many times. The V and J genes are TRBV4-2 and TRBJ2-3; possible D gene TRBD2, 5 bases. The CDR3 is 15 residues long. CDR1 and CDR2 from the germline V gene are LGHNA and YNFKEQ. V gave up 3 bases and J gave up 1 base, with 11 bases separating them. The CDR3, as DNA: TGTGCCAGCAGCCAGATTTGGACTCGCACAGATACGCAGTATTTT. This encodes CASSQIWTRTDTQYF.

This clone was counted a few times. V usage is TRBV28 and J usage is TRBJ1-1; D gene uncertain. Trimming removed 7 bases at V and 5 bases at J, with 8 bases between. Germline V gene lookup returns CDR1 MDHEN and CDR2 SYDVKM. The CDR3 runs to 11 residues. The CDR3 is CASNTVTEAFF. The DNA of the CDR3 is TGTGCCAGCAATACAGTGACTGAAGCTTTCTTT.

The rearrangement links TRBV11-2 to TRBJ1-5; D perhaps matches TRBD1 (5 bases). V was clipped by 0 bases and J by 3 bases, with 9 bases between them. This CDR3 contains 15 residues. CDR1 and CDR2 (germline): SGHAT, FQNNGV. The CDR3 spells CASSLDGGDNQPQHF. CDR3 DNA sequence: TGTGCCAGCAGCTTAGATGGGGGGGACAATCAGCCCCAGCATTTT. Full variable domain (remainder filled in from reference TRBV11-2 and TRBJ1-5): EAGVAQSPRYKIIEKRQSVAFWCNPISGHATLYWYQQILGQGPKLLIQFQNNGVVDDSQLPKDRFSAERLKGVDSTLKIQPAKLEDSAVYLCASSLDGGDNQPQHFGDGTRLSIL.

The rearrangement links TRBV7-8 to TRBJ2-3; the match to TRBD2 covers 11 bases. CDR1 SGHVS and CDR2 FQNEAQ come from the germline V gene. CDR3 size: 14 residues. V lost 10 bases, J lost 1 base, and 4 bases stayed unmatched. Written as DNA, the CDR3 is TGTGCCACCCAACTAGCGGGAGGCACAGATACGCAGTATTTT. This translates into CATQLAGGTDTQYF.